This TCR beta chain was captured in a study of T-cell memory formation after mild COVID-19. About this clonotype itself: The antigen remains undetermined.

MiXCR was run by TCRdb on the 5' RACE reads, yielding one entry per CDR3 protein. The table records approximately 340,000 distinct CDR3 sequences, over 10% of them present only once. Study findings and constraints: SARS-CoV-2 specificity was not confirmed for second-wave clones peaking on day 37. CM and EM subsets held most contracting CD4+ clones; EMRA held CD8+ ones.

The CDR3 is 19 amino acids. Trimming at V came to 3 bases and at J to 0 bases, leaving 12 bases not matched to a gene. The germline gives CDR1 SGHRS, CDR2 YFSETQ. Source material: PBMCs or a T cell subset sorted from them (not recorded which). This receptor was obtained from a man aged 18 to 35 who had mild COVID-19 (a few samples of this study predate the infection). Cell type and time point are not known. The chain uses TRBV5-1 and TRBJ1-4; 9 nucleotides match TRBD1. The CDR3: CASSSPSGQGRATNEKLFF. The CDR3 bases are TGCGCCAGCAGCTCCCCCTCGGGACAGGGAAGAGCAACTAATGAAAAACTGTTTTTT. Full variable domain (remainder filled in from reference TRBV5-1 and TRBJ1-4): KAGVTQTPRYLIKTRGQQVTLSCSPISGHRSVSWYQQTPGQGLQFLFEYFSETQRNKGNFPGRFSGRQFSNSRSEMNVSTLELGDSALYLCASSSPSGQGRATNEKLFFGSGTQLSVL.